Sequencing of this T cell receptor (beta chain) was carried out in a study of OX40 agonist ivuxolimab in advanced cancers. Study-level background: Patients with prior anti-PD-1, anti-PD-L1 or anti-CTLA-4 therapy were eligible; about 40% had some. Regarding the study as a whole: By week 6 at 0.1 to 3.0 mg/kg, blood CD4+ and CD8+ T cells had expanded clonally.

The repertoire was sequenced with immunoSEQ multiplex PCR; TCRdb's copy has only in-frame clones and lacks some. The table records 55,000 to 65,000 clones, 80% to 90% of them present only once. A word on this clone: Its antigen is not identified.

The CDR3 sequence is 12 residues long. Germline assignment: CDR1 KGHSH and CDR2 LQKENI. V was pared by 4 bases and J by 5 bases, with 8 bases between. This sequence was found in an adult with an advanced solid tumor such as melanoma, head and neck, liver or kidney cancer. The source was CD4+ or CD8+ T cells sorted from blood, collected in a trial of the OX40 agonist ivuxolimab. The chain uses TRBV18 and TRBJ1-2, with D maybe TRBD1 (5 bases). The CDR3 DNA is TGTGCCAGCTCACGGGACGGTTATGGCTACACCTTC. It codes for CASSRDGYGYTF.